A selection of T cell receptor beta chains follows, all from one sample in a study of PD-L1 blockade in urothelial cancer. The protocol was immunoSEQ multiplex PCR, while the TCRdb copy is restricted to in-frame clones and leaves out a portion. The sample holds around 87,000 clones, less than 90% seen once. Sequenced here: PBMCs, sampled around atezolizumab (anti-PD-L1) treatment. These TCRs come from a man between 65 and 85 years old with urothelial cancer. Each CDR3 is given without its conserved first and last residue. Each record gives: V gene, D gene, CDR3 protein. D genes are given only for firm matches.

V gene: TRBV19
D gene: TRBD1
CDR3 protein: ASSINGQGEQY

V gene: TRBV7-9
D gene: -
CDR3 protein: ASSLLSSTENEKLF

V gene: TRBV19
D gene: -
CDR3 protein: ATQEGPSYNEQF

V gene: TRBV11-3
D gene: TRBD1
CDR3 protein: ASSRVGTDNEQF

V gene: TRBV7-8
D gene: -
CDR3 protein: ASSYQDYSNQPQH

V gene: TRBV11-2
D gene: TRBD2
CDR3 protein: ASSFASGGLGETQY

V gene: TRBV5-4
D gene: -
CDR3 protein: ASSSYRGAFGSPLH

V gene: TRBV15
D gene: -
CDR3 protein: ATSAERDQPQH

V gene: TRBV13
D gene: -
CDR3 protein: ASSLWTVNTEAF

V gene: TRBV5-4
D gene: -
CDR3 protein: ASSLAGAAVTQY

V gene: TRBV4-3
D gene: -
CDR3 protein: ASSQALGGSFVYEQY

V gene: TRBV27
D gene: TRBD1
CDR3 protein: ASSLGGQGFQPQH

V gene: TRBV2
D gene: -
CDR3 protein: ASSVRTLLNSPLH

V gene: TRBV10-3
D gene: -
CDR3 protein: AISERANTEAF

V gene: TRBV5-1
D gene: -
CDR3 protein: ASRQTEIMNTEAF

V gene: TRBV5-1
D gene: TRBD2
CDR3 protein: ASSFEVTSGTNEQF

V gene: TRBV5-4
D gene: -
CDR3 protein: ASSPRRASTGELF

V gene: TRBV18
D gene: -
CDR3 protein: ASSQAGGYEQY

V gene: TRBV6-5
D gene: -
CDR3 protein: ASSPPGRHEQY

V gene: TRBV27
D gene: -
CDR3 protein: ASSLSSGVPEAF

V gene: TRBV19
D gene: -
CDR3 protein: ASSPRDTNTGELF

V gene: TRBV11-3
D gene: TRBD1
CDR3 protein: ASNPGGSNTGELF

V gene: TRBV2
D gene: TRBD1
CDR3 protein: ASSGQGATEAF

V gene: TRBV7-6
D gene: TRBD2
CDR3 protein: ASSLQREGVGELF

V gene: TRBV7-9
D gene: TRBD1
CDR3 protein: ASSLGTGGAKEQY

V gene: TRBV18
D gene: TRBD1
CDR3 protein: ASSRDRDGTYEQY

V gene: TRBV6-5
D gene: -
CDR3 protein: ASSYSNAAGGYT

V gene: TRBV6-4
D gene: -
CDR3 protein: ASSDSFRGDLTEAF

V gene: TRBV6-5
D gene: TRBD1
CDR3 protein: ASSYSGQANTIY

V gene: TRBV9
D gene: TRBD1
CDR3 protein: ASSAAGQGARNEQF

V gene: TRBV4-1
D gene: TRBD2
CDR3 protein: ASSPRTSGAADEQF

V gene: TRBV7-2
D gene: TRBD1
CDR3 protein: ASSKDRGQDQPQH

V gene: TRBV4-2
D gene: TRBD2
CDR3 protein: ASSQTGAGGFNEQF

V gene: TRBV2
D gene: TRBD1
CDR3 protein: ASRDRTGNQPQH

V gene: TRBV9
D gene: TRBD1
CDR3 protein: ASSATGGLREQY

V gene: TRBV2
D gene: -
CDR3 protein: ASSDRTGAGELF

V gene: TRBV7-2
D gene: TRBD1
CDR3 protein: ASSFYRGLEETQY

V gene: TRBV9
D gene: TRBD1
CDR3 protein: ASSAHRGTGEPDTQY

V gene: TRBV7-2
D gene: -
CDR3 protein: ASSLTGVGPNEQF

V gene: TRBV4-2
D gene: TRBD2
CDR3 protein: ASSQVGLAGDLSSTDTQY

V gene: TRBV7-8
D gene: -
CDR3 protein: ASSLSGGTSYEQY

V gene: TRBV11-1
D gene: TRBD1
CDR3 protein: ASSADRGSTEAF

V gene: TRBV28
D gene: TRBD2
CDR3 protein: ASSSLSAGGGQETQY

V gene: TRBV29-1
D gene: -
CDR3 protein: SVGQAPNINYGYT

V gene: TRBV9
D gene: -
CDR3 protein: ASSPSGTQQETQY

V gene: TRBV2
D gene: TRBD1
CDR3 protein: ASRDQGAGEKLF

V gene: TRBV11-3
D gene: TRBD2
CDR3 protein: ASSLGPGGTQY

V gene: TRBV5-1
D gene: TRBD1
CDR3 protein: ASSEGAAYEQY

V gene: TRBV5-1
D gene: TRBD2
CDR3 protein: ASSFQREDTDTQY

V gene: TRBV11-2
D gene: -
CDR3 protein: ASSQDRVGEKLF

V gene: TRBV6-6
D gene: -
CDR3 protein: ASSYREDLSGNTIY

V gene: TRBV19
D gene: -
CDR3 protein: ASSIFSTVNTEAF

V gene: TRBV19
D gene: -
CDR3 protein: ASSTGQKDEQY

V gene: TRBV7-9
D gene: -
CDR3 protein: ASSPRRDSQETQY

V gene: TRBV10-1
D gene: -
CDR3 protein: ASSESRGGEQY